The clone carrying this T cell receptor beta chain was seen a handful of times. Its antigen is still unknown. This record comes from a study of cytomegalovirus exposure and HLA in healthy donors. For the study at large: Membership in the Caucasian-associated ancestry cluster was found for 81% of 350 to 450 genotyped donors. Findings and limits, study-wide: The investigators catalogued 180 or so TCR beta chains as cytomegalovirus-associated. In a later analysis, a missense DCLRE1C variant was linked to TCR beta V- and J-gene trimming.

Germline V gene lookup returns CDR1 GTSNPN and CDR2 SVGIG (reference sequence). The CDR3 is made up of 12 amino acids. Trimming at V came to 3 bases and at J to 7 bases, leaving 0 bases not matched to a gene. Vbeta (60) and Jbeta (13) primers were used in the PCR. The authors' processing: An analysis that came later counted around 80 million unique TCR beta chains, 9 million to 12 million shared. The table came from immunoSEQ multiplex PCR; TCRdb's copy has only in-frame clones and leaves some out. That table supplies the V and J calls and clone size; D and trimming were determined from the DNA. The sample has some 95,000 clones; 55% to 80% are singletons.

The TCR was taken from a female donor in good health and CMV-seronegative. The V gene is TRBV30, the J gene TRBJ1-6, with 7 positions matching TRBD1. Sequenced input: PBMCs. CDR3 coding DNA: TGTGCCTGGAGCAGGGGGAATTCACCCCTCCACTTT. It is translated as CAWSRGNSPLHF.